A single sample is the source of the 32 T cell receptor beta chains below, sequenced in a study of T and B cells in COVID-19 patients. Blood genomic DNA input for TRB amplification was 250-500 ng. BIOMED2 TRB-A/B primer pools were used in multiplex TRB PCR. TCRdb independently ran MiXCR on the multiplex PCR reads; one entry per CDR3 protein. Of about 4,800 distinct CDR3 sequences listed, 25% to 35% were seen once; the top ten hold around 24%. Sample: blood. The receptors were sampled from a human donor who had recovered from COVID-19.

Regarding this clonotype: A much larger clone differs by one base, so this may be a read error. The CDR3 DNA follows: TGTGCCAGTAGTACAACAGAACTACTCTACGAGCAGTACTTC. It is translated as CASSTTELLYEQYF. V gene TRBV19 combines with J gene TRBJ2-7, with D unresolved. V lost 4 bases, J lost 3 bases, and 13 bases lay in between. CDR3 length: 14 residues. Germline V CDR1 and CDR2: LNHDA, SQIVND (reference sequence).

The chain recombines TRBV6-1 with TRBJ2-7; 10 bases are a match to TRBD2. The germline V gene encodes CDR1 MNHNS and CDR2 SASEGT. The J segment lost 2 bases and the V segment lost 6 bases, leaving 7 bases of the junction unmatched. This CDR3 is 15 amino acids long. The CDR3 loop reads CASRSWTSGTYEQYF. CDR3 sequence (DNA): TGTGCCAGCAGGTCCTGGACTAGCGGAACCTACGAGCAGTACTTC.

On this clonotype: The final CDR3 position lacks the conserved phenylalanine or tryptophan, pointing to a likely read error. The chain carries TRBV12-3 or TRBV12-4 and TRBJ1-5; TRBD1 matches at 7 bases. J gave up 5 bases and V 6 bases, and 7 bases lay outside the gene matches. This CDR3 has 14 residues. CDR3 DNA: TGTGCCAGCAGCCCCGGGACAGCGCATCAGCCCCAGCATTCT. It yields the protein CASSPGTAHQPQHS.

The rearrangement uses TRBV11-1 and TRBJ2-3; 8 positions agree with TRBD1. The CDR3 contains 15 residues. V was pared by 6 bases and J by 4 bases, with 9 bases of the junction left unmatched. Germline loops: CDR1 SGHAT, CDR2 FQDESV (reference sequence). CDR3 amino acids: CASRPDRAPPDTQYF. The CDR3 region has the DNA TGTGCCAGCAGACCGGACAGGGCCCCCCCAGATACGCAGTATTTT.

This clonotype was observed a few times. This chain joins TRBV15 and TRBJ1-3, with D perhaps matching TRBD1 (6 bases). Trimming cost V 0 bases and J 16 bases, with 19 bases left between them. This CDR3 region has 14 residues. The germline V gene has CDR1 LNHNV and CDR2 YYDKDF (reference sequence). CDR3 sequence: CATSREGAWGPEYF. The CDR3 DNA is TGTGCCACCAGCAGAGAGGGGGCGTGGGGACCAGAGTATTTT. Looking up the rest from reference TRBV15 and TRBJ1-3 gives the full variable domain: DAMVIQNPRYQVTQFGKPVTLSCSQTLNHNVMYWYQQKSSQAPKLLFHYYDKDFNNEADTPDNFQSRRPNTSFCFLDIRSPGLGDTAMYLCATSREGAWGPEYFGEGSWLTVV.

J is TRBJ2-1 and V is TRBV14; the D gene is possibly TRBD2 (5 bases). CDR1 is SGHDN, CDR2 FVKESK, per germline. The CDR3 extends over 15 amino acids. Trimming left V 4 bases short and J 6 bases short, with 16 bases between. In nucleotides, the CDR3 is TGTGCCAGCAGCCCCCACTTTGGACTGCCCAATGAGCAGTTCTTC. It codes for CASSPHFGLPNEQFF.

For the CDR3, the DNA is TGTGCCAGCAGTTCAAACACTGAGGAGGCGGGAGGGCCGTGGGATACGCAGTATTTT. It translates to CASSSNTEEAGGPWDTQYF. This chain links TRBV7-2 with TRBJ2-3, with 9 bases fitting TRBD2. The CDR3 sequence is 19 residues long. Trimming took 6 bases from V and 6 from J; bases not matched to a gene: 22. Germline CDR1 SGHTA, CDR2 FQGNSA.

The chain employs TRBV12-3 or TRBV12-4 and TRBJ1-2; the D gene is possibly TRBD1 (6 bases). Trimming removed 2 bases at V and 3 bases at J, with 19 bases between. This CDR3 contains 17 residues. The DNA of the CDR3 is TGTGCCAGCAGTTTATGGGAGGACGACAGGACACACTATGGCTACACCTTC. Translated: CASSLWEDDRTHYGYTF.

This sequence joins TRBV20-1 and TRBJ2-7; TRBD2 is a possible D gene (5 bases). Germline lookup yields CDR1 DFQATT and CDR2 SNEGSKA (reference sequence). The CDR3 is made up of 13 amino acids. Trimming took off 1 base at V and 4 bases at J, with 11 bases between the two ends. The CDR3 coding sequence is TGCAGTGCTAGAGCCTCGGGAAGTTACGAGCAGTACTTC. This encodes CSARASGSYEQYF.

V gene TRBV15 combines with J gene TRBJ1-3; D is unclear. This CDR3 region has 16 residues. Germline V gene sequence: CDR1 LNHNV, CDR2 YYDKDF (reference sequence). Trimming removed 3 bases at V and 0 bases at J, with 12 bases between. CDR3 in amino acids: CATSRERLYSGNTIYF. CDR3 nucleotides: TGTGCCACCAGCAGGGAGAGGTTATACTCTGGAAACACCATATATTTT.

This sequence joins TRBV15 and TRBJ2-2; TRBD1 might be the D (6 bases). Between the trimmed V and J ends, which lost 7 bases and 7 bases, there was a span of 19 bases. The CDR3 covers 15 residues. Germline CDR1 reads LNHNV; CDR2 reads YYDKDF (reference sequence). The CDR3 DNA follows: TGTGCCACCACCGAAACACAGGGACGGGGCGGGGAGCTGTTTTTT. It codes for CATTETQGRGGELFF.

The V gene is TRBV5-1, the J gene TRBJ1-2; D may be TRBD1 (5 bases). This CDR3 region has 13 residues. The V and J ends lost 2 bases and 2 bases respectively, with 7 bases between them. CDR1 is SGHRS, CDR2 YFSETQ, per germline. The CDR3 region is CASSFEGNYGYTF. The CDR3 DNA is TGCGCCAGCAGCTTCGAGGGGAACTATGGCTACACCTTC.

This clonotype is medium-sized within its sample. CDR3 sequence reads: CASSFGGSWADTQYF. The CDR3 nucleotides read TGTGCCAGCAGCTTTGGCGGGAGTTGGGCAGATACGCAGTATTTT. The V gene is TRBV11-1, the J gene TRBJ2-3; 7 bases are a match to TRBD2. Per germline, CDR1 SGHAT and CDR2 FQDESV (reference sequence). CDR3 length: 15 residues. The junction had 7 bases not matched to a gene; V was cut back by 3 bases and J by 4 bases.

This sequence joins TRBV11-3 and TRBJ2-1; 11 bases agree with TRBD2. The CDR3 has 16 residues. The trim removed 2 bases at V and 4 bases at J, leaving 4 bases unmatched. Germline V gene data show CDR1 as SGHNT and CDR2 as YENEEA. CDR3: CASSLTSGRRYNEQFF. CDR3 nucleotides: TGTGCCAGCAGCTTAACTAGCGGGAGAAGGTACAATGAGCAGTTCTTC.

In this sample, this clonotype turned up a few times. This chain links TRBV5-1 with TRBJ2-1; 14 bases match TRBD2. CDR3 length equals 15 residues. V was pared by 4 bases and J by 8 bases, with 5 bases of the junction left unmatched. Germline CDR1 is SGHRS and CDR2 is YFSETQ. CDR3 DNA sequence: TGCGCCAGCAGCCCCGGACTAGCGGGAGGCGATGAGCAGTTCTTC. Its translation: CASSPGLAGGDEQFF.

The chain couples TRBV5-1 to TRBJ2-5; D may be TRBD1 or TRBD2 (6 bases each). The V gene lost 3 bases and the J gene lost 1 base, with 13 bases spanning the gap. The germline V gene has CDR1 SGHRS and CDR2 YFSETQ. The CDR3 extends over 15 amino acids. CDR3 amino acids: CASSYGGGPQETQYF. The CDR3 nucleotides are TGCGCCAGCAGCTATGGTGGGGGGCCCCAAGAGACCCAGTACTTC.

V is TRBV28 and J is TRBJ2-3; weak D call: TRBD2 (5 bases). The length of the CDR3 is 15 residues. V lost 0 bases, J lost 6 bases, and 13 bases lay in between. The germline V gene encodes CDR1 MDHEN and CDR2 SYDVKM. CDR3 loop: CASSLWRVRTDTQYF. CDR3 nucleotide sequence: TGTGCCAGCAGTTTATGGAGGGTACGGACTGATACGCAGTATTTT.

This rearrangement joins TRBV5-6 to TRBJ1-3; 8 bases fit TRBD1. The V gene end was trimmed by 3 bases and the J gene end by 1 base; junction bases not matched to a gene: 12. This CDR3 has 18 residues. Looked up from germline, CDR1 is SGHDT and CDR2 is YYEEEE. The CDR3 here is CASSSRGNRGLSGNTIYF. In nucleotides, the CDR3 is TGTGCCAGCAGCTCGAGGGGTAACAGGGGGTTGTCTGGAAACACCATATATTTT.

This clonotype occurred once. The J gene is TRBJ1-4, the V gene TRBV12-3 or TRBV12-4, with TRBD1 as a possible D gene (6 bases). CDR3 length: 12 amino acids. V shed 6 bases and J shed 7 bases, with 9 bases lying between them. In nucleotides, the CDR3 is TGTGCCAGCAGGGGGGGCAGTGAAAAACTGTTTTTT. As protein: CASRGGSEKLFF.

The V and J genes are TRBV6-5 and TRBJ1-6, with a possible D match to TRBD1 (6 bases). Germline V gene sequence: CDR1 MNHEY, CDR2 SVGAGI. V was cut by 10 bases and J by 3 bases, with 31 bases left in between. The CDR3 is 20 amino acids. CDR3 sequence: CATAGDRDRGGPVYNSPLHF. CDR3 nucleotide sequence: TGTGCCACGGCTGGGGACCGGGACCGGGGGGGGCCAGTCTATAATTCACCCCTCCACTTT.

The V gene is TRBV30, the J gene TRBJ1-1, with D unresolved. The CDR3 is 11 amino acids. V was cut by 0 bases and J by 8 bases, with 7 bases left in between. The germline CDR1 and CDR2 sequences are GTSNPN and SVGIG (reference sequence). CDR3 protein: CAWSVSIEAFF. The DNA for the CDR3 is TGTGCCTGGAGTGTATCCATCGAAGCTTTCTTT. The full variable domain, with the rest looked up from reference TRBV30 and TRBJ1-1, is SQTIHQWPATLVQPVGSPLSLECTVEGTSNPNLYWYRQAAGRGLQLLFYSVGIGQISSEVPQNLSASRPQDRQFILSSKKLLLSDSGFYLCAWSVSIEAFFGQGTRLTVV.

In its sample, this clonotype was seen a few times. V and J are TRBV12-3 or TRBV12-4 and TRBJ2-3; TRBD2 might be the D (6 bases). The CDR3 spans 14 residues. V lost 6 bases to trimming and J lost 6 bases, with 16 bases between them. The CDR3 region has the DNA TGTGCCAGCAGGGGCCGGGGGTCCTTGGATACGCAGTATTTT. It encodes CASRGRGSLDTQYF.

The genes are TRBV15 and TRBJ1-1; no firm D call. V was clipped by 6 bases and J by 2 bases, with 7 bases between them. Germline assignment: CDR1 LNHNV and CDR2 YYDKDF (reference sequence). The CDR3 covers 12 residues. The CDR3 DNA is TGTGCCACCAGTCCTAGCAACACTGAAGCTTTCTTT. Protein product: CATSPSNTEAFF.

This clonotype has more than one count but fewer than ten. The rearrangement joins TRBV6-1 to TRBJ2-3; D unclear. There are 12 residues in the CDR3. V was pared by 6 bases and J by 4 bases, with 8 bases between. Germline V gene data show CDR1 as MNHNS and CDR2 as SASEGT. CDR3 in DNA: TGTGCCAGCAGAGTTCCGCCAGATACGCAGTATTTT. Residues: CASRVPPDTQYF.

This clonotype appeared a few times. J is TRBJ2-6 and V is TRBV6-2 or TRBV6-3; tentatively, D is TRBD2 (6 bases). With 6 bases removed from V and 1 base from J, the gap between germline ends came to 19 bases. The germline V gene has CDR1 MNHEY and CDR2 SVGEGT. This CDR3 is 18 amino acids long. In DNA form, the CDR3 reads TGTGCCAGCAGCAATAGGGGACTTCGGTCGTCTGGGGCCAACGTCCTGACTTTC. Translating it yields CASSNRGLRSSGANVLTF.

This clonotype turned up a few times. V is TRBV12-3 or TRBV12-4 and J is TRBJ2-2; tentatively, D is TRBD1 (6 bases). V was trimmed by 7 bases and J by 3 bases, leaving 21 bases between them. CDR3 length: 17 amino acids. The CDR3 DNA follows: TGTGCCAGCACCACACCTGAGACAAGGGGGTACACCGGGGAGCTGTTTTTT. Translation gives CASTTPETRGYTGELFF.

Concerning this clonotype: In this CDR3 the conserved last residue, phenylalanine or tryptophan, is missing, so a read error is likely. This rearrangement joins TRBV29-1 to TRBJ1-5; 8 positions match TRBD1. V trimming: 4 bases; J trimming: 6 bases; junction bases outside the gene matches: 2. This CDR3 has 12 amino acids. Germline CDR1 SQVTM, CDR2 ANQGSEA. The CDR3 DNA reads TGCAGCGTTGGGACAGGGACTCAGCCCCAGCATCTT. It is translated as CSVGTGTQPQHL.

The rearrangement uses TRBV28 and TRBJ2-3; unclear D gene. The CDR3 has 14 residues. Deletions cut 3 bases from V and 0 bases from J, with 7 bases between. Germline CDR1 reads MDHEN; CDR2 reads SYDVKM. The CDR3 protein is CASSFFTSTDTQYF. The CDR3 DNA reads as TGTGCCAGCAGTTTCTTTACTAGCACAGATACGCAGTATTTT.

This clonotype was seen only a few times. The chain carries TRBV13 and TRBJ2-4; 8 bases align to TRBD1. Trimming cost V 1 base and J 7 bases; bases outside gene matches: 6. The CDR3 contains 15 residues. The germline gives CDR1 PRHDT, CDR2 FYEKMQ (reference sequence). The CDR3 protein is CASSLDSRGPNIQYF. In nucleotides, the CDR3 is TGTGCCAGCAGCTTAGATTCCAGGGGGCCGAACATTCAGTACTTC.

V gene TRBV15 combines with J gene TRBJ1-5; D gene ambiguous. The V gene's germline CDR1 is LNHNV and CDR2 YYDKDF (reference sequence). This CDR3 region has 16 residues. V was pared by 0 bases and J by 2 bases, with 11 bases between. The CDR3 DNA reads TGTGCCACCAGCAGAGATCCTCGGTGGCGCAATCAGCCCCAGCATTTT. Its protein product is CATSRDPRWRNQPQHF.

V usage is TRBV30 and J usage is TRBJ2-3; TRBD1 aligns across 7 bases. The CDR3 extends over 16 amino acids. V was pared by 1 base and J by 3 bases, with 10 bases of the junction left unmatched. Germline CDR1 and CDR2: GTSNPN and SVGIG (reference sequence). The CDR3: CAWSAPTGRRTDTQYF. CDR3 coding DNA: TGTGCCTGGAGTGCCCCGACAGGGAGAAGGACAGATACGCAGTATTTT. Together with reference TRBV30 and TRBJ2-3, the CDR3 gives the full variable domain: SQTIHQWPATLVQPVGSPLSLECTVEGTSNPNLYWYRQAAGRGLQLLFYSVGIGQISSEVPQNLSASRPQDRQFILSSKKLLLSDSGFYLCAWSAPTGRRTDTQYFGPGTRLTVL.

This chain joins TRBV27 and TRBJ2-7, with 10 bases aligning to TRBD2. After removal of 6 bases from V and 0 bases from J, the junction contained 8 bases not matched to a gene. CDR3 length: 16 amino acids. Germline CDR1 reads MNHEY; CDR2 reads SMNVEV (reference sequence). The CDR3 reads CASRTIAGGNSYEQYF. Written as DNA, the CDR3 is TGTGCCAGCAGGACGATAGCGGGAGGAAACTCCTACGAGCAGTACTTC.